The 12 T cell receptor beta chains reported below all come from one sample, sequenced in a study of cytomegalovirus exposure and HLA in healthy donors. Assay: immunoSEQ multiplex PCR; the TCRdb copy retains only in-frame clones and omits some. The table records about 130,000 clones, roughly nine tenths of them present only once. The specimen was PBMCs. The origin of the receptors is a woman between 18 and 30 years old in good health and CMV-seronegative.

The rearrangement links TRBV7-3 to TRBJ2-5; D is perhaps TRBD2 (7 bases). The CDR3 loop spans 14 amino acids. Trimming pared 2 bases from V and 5 bases from J, leaving 12 bases between. Looked up from germline, CDR1 is SGHTA and CDR2 is FQGTGA. CDR3: CASSLAGARETQYF. The CDR3 region has the DNA TGTGCCAGCAGCTTAGCGGGGGCTCGGGAGACCCAGTACTTC.

The chain couples TRBV10-1 to TRBJ2-1; TRBD2 matches at 8 bases. The CDR3 runs to 13 residues. The V and J ends lost 2 bases and 10 bases, in that order; junction bases with no gene match: 4. Germline V gives CDR1 WNHNN, CDR2 SYGVQD (reference sequence). CDR3 coding DNA: TGCGCCAGCAGTGAGAGGAGACTAGCGGAGCAGTTCTTC. Encoded protein: CASSERRLAEQFF.

V usage is TRBV18 and J usage is TRBJ2-2; 12 bases match TRBD2. From germline, CDR1 is KGHSH and CDR2 LQKENI. This CDR3 has 15 residues. The trim removed 9 bases at V and 1 base at J, leaving 3 bases unmatched. The CDR3 bases are TGTGCCAGTCCGGGACTAGCGGGGAACACCGGGGAGCTGTTTTTT. It encodes CASPGLAGNTGELFF.

The CDR3 DNA reads TGTGCCAGCAGCCTACGGACAGGAACTAATGAAAAACTGTTTTTT. Amino acids: CASSLRTGTNEKLFF. V and J are TRBV7-9 and TRBJ1-4; 7 nucleotides align to TRBD1. Germline-derived CDR1 and CDR2 are SEHNR and FQNEAQ (reference sequence). J was trimmed by 1 base and V by 5 bases; bases with no gene match: 4. CDR3 length: 15 amino acids.

This chain uses TRBV6-1 with TRBJ1-6; no clear D gene. This CDR3 is built from 12 residues. The germline V gene encodes CDR1 MNHNS and CDR2 SASEGT. V lost 9 bases and J 14 bases, leaving 17 bases between the germline ends. CDR3 nucleotides: TGTGCCAGTCGACGGACCGGGGAATCCCTCCACTTT. It is translated as CASRRTGESLHF.

Remarks on this clone: One end of the junction fails to match germline, which may point to a read error. The chain employs TRBV7-9 and TRBJ2-1; unclear D gene. Germline V gene data show CDR1 as SEHNR and CDR2 as FQNEAQ (reference sequence). CDR3 size: 11 residues. This chain's CDR3 is CASSSNNEQFF. The CDR3 DNA reads TGTGCCAGCAGCTCCAACAATGAGCAGTTCTTC. Based on the CDR3 plus reference TRBV7-9 and TRBJ2-1, the full variable domain is DTGVSQNPRHKITKRGQNVTFRCDPISEHNRLYWYRQTLGQGPEFLTYFQNEAQLEKSRLLSDRFSAERPKGSFSTLEIQRTEQGDSAMYLCASSSNNEQFFGPGTRLTVL.

The V and J genes are TRBV10-3 and TRBJ2-7, with 7 bases fitting TRBD1. The CDR3 contains 13 residues. With 3 bases clipped from V and 7 bases from J, the junction kept 6 bases outside the gene matches. Germline loops: CDR1 ENHRY, CDR2 SYGVKD. DNA of the CDR3: TGTGCCATCAGTGAAACAGGGGTTAGGGAGCAGTACTTC. As protein: CAISETGVREQYF.

This sequence joins TRBV5-1 and TRBJ1-1; D unresolved. Germline values: CDR1 SGHRS, CDR2 YFSETQ. The V and J ends lost 0 bases and 1 base respectively, with 13 bases between them. This CDR3 is built from 16 residues. This chain's CDR3 is CASSLDPSRTNTEAFF. CDR3 sequence (DNA): TGCGCCAGCAGCTTGGACCCTTCGCGTACGAACACTGAAGCTTTCTTT.

This chain connects TRBV6-6 to TRBJ1-5; D perhaps matches TRBD1 (5 bases). Germline CDR1 reads MNHNY; CDR2 reads SVGAGI (reference sequence). Between the trimmed V and J ends, which lost 2 bases and 0 bases, there was a span of 11 bases. This CDR3 comprises 16 residues. The CDR3 DNA follows: TGTGCCAGCAGTTACGACAGCCGGAATAGCAATCAGCCCCAGCATTTT. Residues: CASSYDSRNSNQPQHF.

This chain joins TRBV2 and TRBJ2-7; TRBD1 agrees at 9 bases. Germline assignment: CDR1 SNHLY and CDR2 FYNNEI. CDR3 length: 14 amino acids. DNA for the CDR3: TGTGTCACCCAATGGGACAGGGTGTTTCTCGAGCAGTACTTC. This codes for CVTQWDRVFLEQYF. The whole variable domain, remainder taken from reference TRBV2 and TRBJ2-7, is EPEVTQTPSHQVTQMGQEVILRCVPISNHLYFYWYRQILGQKVEFLVSFYNNEISEKSEIFDDQFSVERPDGSNFTLKIRSTKLEDSAMYFCVTQWDRVFLEQYFGPGTRLTVT.

The V call is TRBV19, the J call TRBJ2-7, with TRBD2 as a possible D gene (5 bases). Germline V CDR1 and CDR2: LNHDA, SQIVND (reference sequence). The CDR3 totals 13 residues. Trimming took 9 bases from V and 4 from J, leaving 16 bases between them. The chain's CDR3 is CASARTYRYEQYF. CDR3 nucleotides: TGTGCCAGCGCCAGGACTTACCGGTACGAGCAGTACTTC. Using reference TRBV19 and TRBJ2-7 for the parts outside the CDR3, the full variable domain is DGGITQSPKYLFRKEGQNVTLSCEQNLNHDAMYWYRQDPGQGLRLIYYSQIVNDFQKGDIAEGYSVSREKKESFPLTVTSAQKNPTAFYLCASARTYRYEQYFGPGTRLTVT.

The rearrangement uses TRBV7-8 and TRBJ1-5; D remains unclear. With 1 base removed from V and 5 bases from J, the gap between germline ends came to 9 bases. CDR3 length: 14 amino acids. The V gene's germline CDR1 is SGHVS and CDR2 FQNEAQ. The CDR3 DNA follows: TGTGCCAGCAGCTTAGTACCAGGTTATCAGCCCCAGCATTTT. Translating gives CASSLVPGYQPQHF.